The next 14 T cell receptor beta chains were all read from a single sample in a study of spatial heterogeneity in lung cancer. Noted time point: sample taken at primary tumor resection. TCRdb independently ran MiXCR on the 5' RACE reads; one entry per CDR3 protein. This table has around 20,000 distinct CDR3 sequences, 2.8% appearing once. General study results and limits: In tumors, expanded intratumoral alpha and beta TCR counts tracked mutation counts.

No antigen is known for these receptors. The material sequenced was lung tumor tissue, taken at surgery. These TCRs come from a male donor with early-stage non-small cell lung cancer.

This clonotype was picked up many times. The chain is built from TRBV5-6 and TRBJ2-7; no firm D call. V dropped 2 bases and J dropped 2 bases, with 14 bases sitting between them. Germline CDR1 SGHDT, CDR2 YYEEEE. There are 15 residues in the CDR3. The CDR3 DNA follows: TGTGCCAGCAGCTTATGGGTCGCTCAACCCTACGAGCAGTACTTC. Translating gives CASSLWVAQPYEQYF.

This clonotype was seen many times. This chain joins TRBV4-1 and TRBJ2-1, with no clear D. The CDR3 is 15 amino acids. Trimming took off 3 bases at V and 3 bases at J, with 12 bases between the two ends. The germline V gene has CDR1 MGHRA and CDR2 YSYEKL. In nucleotides, the CDR3 is TGCGCCAGCAGCCACGACTCCGTTAACTACAATGAGCAGTTCTTC. Protein: CASSHDSVNYNEQFF.

This clonotype was detected ten times or more. This chain joins TRBV20-1 and TRBJ2-1; D is possibly TRBD2 (6 bases). From germline, CDR1 is DFQATT and CDR2 SNEGSKA (reference sequence). Trimming pared 0 bases from V and 4 bases from J, leaving 13 bases between. There are 15 residues in the CDR3. Here the CDR3 reads CSARDLAAKYNEQFF. The CDR3, as DNA: TGCAGTGCTAGAGATTTAGCGGCAAAATACAATGAGCAGTTCTTC.

In this sample, this clonotype turned up many times. The chain recombines TRBV5-6 with TRBJ2-1, with D maybe TRBD1 (6 bases). Germline CDR1 SGHDT, CDR2 YYEEEE. The V end was cut by 1 base, the J end by 1 base, with 12 bases between. The CDR3 is 16 amino acids. The CDR3 DNA follows: TGTGCCAGCAGCTTGACAGGGTCTACTTCCTACAATGAGCAGTTCTTC. Translation: CASSLTGSTSYNEQFF.

This clonotype was seen at least ten times. The chain couples TRBV12-3 or TRBV12-4 to TRBJ2-3; the match to TRBD2 covers 9 bases. The CDR3 is 18 residues long. V dropped 6 bases and J dropped 4; count of bases not matched to a gene: 17. The DNA of the CDR3 is TGTGCCAGCAGCACCCGGTTTAGCGGGAGCGTCAATTCAGATACGCAGTATTTT. Translated, it gives CASSTRFSGSVNSDTQYF.

Ten or more counts support this clonotype. The CDR3 sequence: CASSHVAVPTSETDTQYF. In nucleotides, the CDR3 is TGTGCCAGCAGCCATGTGGCTGTTCCGACTAGTGAAACAGATACGCAGTATTTT. The V and J genes are TRBV3-1 and TRBJ2-3; TRBD2 is a possible D gene (6 bases). CDR1 is LGHDT and CDR2 is YNNKEL in the germline V gene (reference sequence). This CDR3 spans 18 amino acids. Trimming shortened V by 3 bases and J by 3 bases, and 22 bases separated the two germline ends.

This clonotype has ten or more counts. CDR3 bases: TGTGCCAGCAGCTCCAGGTCGGCCTTTGGCTATGGCTACACCTTC. It specifies CASSSRSAFGYGYTF. The chain employs TRBV5-6 and TRBJ1-2; D is unresolved. Trimming took off 3 bases at V and 4 bases at J, with 16 bases between the two ends. The CDR3 is made up of 15 amino acids. CDR1 and CDR2 (germline): SGHDT, YYEEEE.

This clonotype is labeled medium-sized (0.01 to 0.1%). The rearrangement joins TRBV27 to TRBJ2-1; 8 bases are shared with TRBD2. This CDR3 contains 17 residues. Per germline, CDR1 MNHEY and CDR2 SMNVEV (reference sequence). With V trimmed by 4 bases and J by 2 bases, 10 bases remained unmatched. The CDR3 nucleotides are TGTGCCAGCAGTTCCGAGGGCGGGAGGTGGGCCTACAATGAGCAGTTCTTC. Encoded protein: CASSSEGGRWAYNEQFF.

This clonotype was seen many times. The V gene is TRBV4-3, the J gene TRBJ2-3, with TRBD2 matching 8 bases. Germline V gives CDR1 LGHNA, CDR2 YSLEER. The CDR3 loop spans 14 amino acids. J was trimmed by 5 bases and V by 4 bases; bases with no gene match: 5. CDR3 sequence reads: CASSPGGAGDTQYF. The CDR3, as DNA: TGCGCCAGCAGCCCGGGGGGGGCAGGAGATACGCAGTATTTT.

This clonotype was counted ten times or more. The gene calls are TRBV7-8 and TRBJ1-6; unclear D gene. V dropped 5 bases and J dropped 7 bases, with 9 bases sitting between them. The CDR3 spans 13 residues. Per the germline V gene, CDR1 is SGHVS and CDR2 is FQNEAQ. In DNA, the CDR3 is TGTGCCAGCAGCCGGACGGGCAATTCACCCCTCCACTTT. Amino acid sequence: CASSRTGNSPLHF.

This clonotype was counted only a few times. This chain links TRBV3-1 with TRBJ2-4; D possibly corresponds to TRBD1 (8 bases). Germline loops: CDR1 LGHDT, CDR2 YNNKEL (reference sequence). V was cut by 2 bases and J by 7 bases, with 15 bases left in between. CDR3 size: 15 residues. The CDR3 bases are TGTGCCAGCAGCCAACACGGACAGGGAGGGAACATTCAGTACTTC. Amino acids: CASSQHGQGGNIQYF.

At least ten counts were recorded for this clonotype. V gene TRBV29-1 combines with J gene TRBJ2-1, with TRBD1 as a possible D gene (6 bases). Per germline, CDR1 SQVTM and CDR2 ANQGSEA. V shed 3 bases and J shed 3 bases, with 9 bases lying between them. The CDR3 has 13 amino acids. The CDR3 DNA reads as TGCAGCGTTGACAGGGGACACTACAATGAGCAGTTCTTC. Amino acids: CSVDRGHYNEQFF.

This clonotype was seen many times. The chain carries TRBV3-1 and TRBJ2-7; no firm D call. CDR3 size: 11 residues. Trimming pared 3 bases from V and 3 bases from J, leaving 3 bases between. CDR1 and CDR2 (germline): LGHDT, YNNKEL (reference sequence). The CDR3: CASSQYYEQYF. The DNA for the CDR3 is TGTGCCAGCAGCCAGTACTACGAGCAGTACTTC.

This clonotype was counted many times. The gene calls are TRBV10-3 and TRBJ2-6; D gene unclear. The V and J ends lost 3 bases and 1 base respectively, with 7 bases between them. The germline CDR1 and CDR2 sequences are ENHRY and SYGVKD. The CDR3 is 15 amino acids. CDR3 DNA: TGTGCCATCAGTGATAACGGGTCTGGGGCCAACGTCCTGACTTTC. It specifies CAISDNGSGANVLTF.